This T cell receptor beta chain was profiled in a study of CD8 T cells in ankylosing spondylitis. Using quantitative 5'-RACE with molecular barcodes, the authors made TCR beta libraries. MiXCR, run by TCRdb on the 5' RACE reads, gives a single entry per CDR3 protein. The sample lists approximately 240,000 distinct CDR3 sequences, 10% occurring once. The CDR3 covers 12 residues. Trimming took off 1 base at V and 8 bases at J, with 9 bases between the two ends. Germline lookup yields CDR1 SGHDT and CDR2 YYEEEE. The study's findings and limits: A motif in TCR beta, a set of about eight highly homologous variants, appeared characteristic of ankylosing spondylitis blood. There was reportedly significant enrichment of clones that were disease-linked in matched ankylosing spondylitis synovial fluid.

This clonotype was recorded many times. Its antigen is not known. This chain uses TRBV5-6 with TRBJ1-2; D is uncertain. The sample consisted of blood, either unsorted or a sorted T cell fraction (not recorded which). This clonotype was sampled from a male donor with ankylosing spondylitis or in good health (not recorded which). The CDR3 loop reads CASSLQYEGYTF. CDR3 DNA: TGTGCCAGCAGCTTGCAATATGAGGGCTACACCTTC.